These T cell receptor beta chains were read from a single sample in a study of T-cell memory formation after mild COVID-19. MiXCR, applied by TCRdb to the 5' RACE reads, yields one record per CDR3 protein. The sample lists 450,000 to 650,000 distinct CDR3 sequences, more than 15% occurring once. The sample was PBMCs or a T cell subset sorted from them (not recorded which). The receptors shown here come from an adult woman who had mild COVID-19 (a few samples of this study predate the infection). Cell type and time point are not known. Both conserved end residues are trimmed from each CDR3. The order of the fields is V gene, clone size, J gene, CDR3 length, CDR3 protein. Expanded clones get a size class; other rows say once, few or many, or leave the size out.

v_call: TRBV7-8
clone_size: few
j_call: TRBJ2-1
cdr3_length: 12
cdr3_aa: ASSGGPGLEEMS

v_call: TRBV4-3
clone_size: few
j_call: TRBJ2-7
cdr3_length: 14
cdr3_aa: ASSYRDAGGQDEQY

v_call: TRBV7-6
clone_size: .
j_call: TRBJ1-5
cdr3_length: 15
cdr3_aa: ASSLTAGGWSNQPQH

v_call: TRBV7-9
clone_size: .
j_call: TRBJ2-5
cdr3_length: 15
cdr3_aa: ASSLARRQGWQETQY

v_call: TRBV30
clone_size: .
j_call: TRBJ2-1
cdr3_length: 12
cdr3_aa: AWSEGLAFHEQF

v_call: TRBV30
clone_size: .
j_call: TRBJ2-5
cdr3_length: 12
cdr3_aa: AWQDRGRQETQY

v_call: TRBV7-9
clone_size: .
j_call: TRBJ1-3
cdr3_length: 10
cdr3_aa: ASSSQGDTIY

v_call: TRBV7-9
clone_size: few
j_call: TRBJ2-1
cdr3_length: 13
cdr3_aa: ASSSPGQGSHEQF

v_call: TRBV20-1
clone_size: few
j_call: TRBJ1-1
cdr3_length: 10
cdr3_aa: SAGTDDTEAF

v_call: TRBV20-1
clone_size: .
j_call: TRBJ2-2
cdr3_length: 13
cdr3_aa: SASQGLAETGELF

v_call: TRBV6-2/TRBV6-3
clone_size: few
j_call: TRBJ2-3
cdr3_length: 16
cdr3_aa: ASSYGIGSTISTDTQY

v_call: TRBV12-3/TRBV12-4
clone_size: few
j_call: TRBJ2-5
cdr3_length: 11
cdr3_aa: ASSLGGHETQY

v_call: TRBV30
clone_size: .
j_call: TRBJ2-2
cdr3_length: 14
cdr3_aa: AWSVSGRQNTGELF

v_call: TRBV27
clone_size: .
j_call: TRBJ1-1
cdr3_length: 13
cdr3_aa: ASSLFWQGNTEAF

v_call: TRBV14
clone_size: once
j_call: TRBJ1-2
cdr3_length: 13
cdr3_aa: ASSPDSRGLYGYT

v_call: TRBV20-1
clone_size: .
j_call: TRBJ1-6
cdr3_length: 13
cdr3_aa: SATTGNSYNSPLH

v_call: TRBV7-2
clone_size: .
j_call: TRBJ2-2
cdr3_length: 15
cdr3_aa: ASSRPGTGIDTGELF

v_call: TRBV7-9
clone_size: .
j_call: TRBJ2-5
cdr3_length: 12
cdr3_aa: ASSTDRGQETQY

v_call: TRBV7-3
clone_size: .
j_call: TRBJ1-2
cdr3_length: 12
cdr3_aa: ASSLGGAGYGYT

v_call: TRBV6-2/TRBV6-3
clone_size: few
j_call: TRBJ2-2
cdr3_length: 13
cdr3_aa: ASSPTGENTGELF

v_call: TRBV5-1
clone_size: .
j_call: TRBJ2-7
cdr3_length: 12
cdr3_aa: ASSSLTGSYEQY

v_call: TRBV5-4
clone_size: few
j_call: TRBJ1-2
cdr3_length: 11
cdr3_aa: ASSLGRGSGYT

v_call: TRBV15
clone_size: many
j_call: TRBJ2-7
cdr3_length: 13
cdr3_aa: ATSTLLGSGIEQY

v_call: TRBV4-1
clone_size: few
j_call: TRBJ1-5
cdr3_length: 13
cdr3_aa: ASSQSLTENQPQH

v_call: TRBV5-1
clone_size: few
j_call: TRBJ2-3
cdr3_length: 15
cdr3_aa: ASSLVSGRPSTDTQY

v_call: TRBV14
clone_size: many
j_call: TRBJ2-1
cdr3_length: 15
cdr3_aa: ASSRMPGQGSGNEQF

v_call: TRBV5-1
clone_size: .
j_call: TRBJ2-1
cdr3_length: 14
cdr3_aa: ASSLAPTDSYNEQF

v_call: TRBV7-8
clone_size: .
j_call: TRBJ1-1
cdr3_length: 9
cdr3_aa: ASGMNTEAF

v_call: TRBV7-2
clone_size: few
j_call: TRBJ1-3
cdr3_length: 13
cdr3_aa: ASSLGPDGWDTIY

v_call: TRBV7-2
clone_size: .
j_call: TRBJ2-2
cdr3_length: 13
cdr3_aa: ASSLNQWATGELF

v_call: TRBV20-1
clone_size: .
j_call: TRBJ2-7
cdr3_length: 10
cdr3_aa: SAPTTLYEQY

v_call: TRBV18
clone_size: .
j_call: TRBJ1-4
cdr3_length: 13
cdr3_aa: ASSSQGAPNEKLF

v_call: TRBV10-3
clone_size: few
j_call: TRBJ1-1
cdr3_length: 9
cdr3_aa: AIRPGTEAF

v_call: TRBV3-1
clone_size: few
j_call: TRBJ2-3
cdr3_length: 15
cdr3_aa: ASSSTGSESFTDTQY

v_call: TRBV19
clone_size: .
j_call: TRBJ2-5
cdr3_length: 10
cdr3_aa: ASRDFQETQY

v_call: TRBV5-5
clone_size: .
j_call: TRBJ1-5
cdr3_length: 11
cdr3_aa: ASSYSGGQPQH

v_call: TRBV7-9
clone_size: .
j_call: TRBJ1-5
cdr3_length: 13
cdr3_aa: ASSWGTGPNQPQH

v_call: TRBV7-9
clone_size: few
j_call: TRBJ2-7
cdr3_length: 11
cdr3_aa: ASDRPGVREQY